One sample yielded the 18 T cell receptor beta chains listed below, sequenced in a study of blood T cell repertoires in COVID-19. Sequenced by immunoSEQ multiplex PCR; TCRdb stores in-frame clones only, minus some. This table has around 250,000 clones, roughly 84% appearing once. Sequenced sample: peripheral blood. The origin of the receptors is a woman aged 40-49 years who had recovered from COVID-19.

The chain links TRBV2 to TRBJ2-7, with 8 nucleotides matching TRBD1. Germline CDR1 is SNHLY and CDR2 is FYNNEI. The CDR3 has 15 amino acids. Unmatched junction bases numbered 10, after V lost 5 bases and J lost 4 bases. This chain's CDR3 is CASSIRAGGAYEQYF. CDR3 bases: TGTGCCAGCAGTATAAGGGCAGGGGGCGCGTACGAGCAGTACTTC.

The count of this clone is one. The DNA of the CDR3 is TGTGCCAGCTCGCCCACCCGACAGCAATACACTGAAGCTTTCTTT. This translates into CASSPTRQQYTEAFF. This rearrangement joins TRBV18 to TRBJ1-1; a possible D gene is TRBD1 (5 bases). The length of the CDR3 is 15 residues. Trimming cost V 6 bases and J 3 bases, with 17 bases left between them. The germline CDR1 and CDR2 sequences are KGHSH and LQKENI.

This clone was seen only a few times. This chain joins TRBV7-9 and TRBJ1-3; D unclear. The V end was cut by 3 bases, the J end by 0 bases, with 6 bases between. This CDR3 is built from 14 residues. Looked up from germline, CDR1 is SEHNR and CDR2 is FQNEAQ (reference sequence). Here the CDR3 reads CASSFEGSGNTIYF. The CDR3 DNA follows: TGTGCCAGCAGCTTCGAGGGCTCTGGAAACACCATATATTTT.

The chain couples TRBV5-4 to TRBJ2-1, with 9 bases matching TRBD2. Germline values: CDR1 SGHNT, CDR2 YYREEE (reference sequence). Trimming removed 5 bases from V and 0 bases from J; junction bases left unmatched: 6. This CDR3 has 16 amino acids. The chain's CDR3 is CASSRSGGLSYNEQFF. The CDR3 DNA is TGTGCCAGCAGTCGTAGCGGGGGCCTCTCCTACAATGAGCAGTTCTTC. The whole variable domain, filled in from reference TRBV5-4 and TRBJ2-1, reads ETGVTQSPTHLIKTRGQQVTLRCSSQSGHNTVSWYQQALGQGPQFIFQYYREEENGRGNFPPRFSGLQFPNYSSELNVNALELDDSALYLCASSRSGGLSYNEQFFGPGTRLTVL.

The rearrangement joins TRBV3-1 (or the pseudogene TRBV3-2) to TRBJ2-2; tentative D call: TRBD2 (6 bases). Germline V gives CDR1 LGHDT, CDR2 YNNKEL (reference sequence). This CDR3 has 15 amino acids. The V and J ends lost 5 bases and 3 bases respectively, with 13 bases between them. The DNA of the CDR3 is TGTGCCAGCAGCGTACGGGGCGGGGACACCGGGGAGCTGTTTTTT. It is translated as CASSVRGGDTGELFF.

The rearrangement links TRBV7-2 to TRBJ1-5; 8 bases fit TRBD1. In germline, CDR1 is SGHTA, CDR2 FQGNSA. Trimming at V came to 2 bases and at J to 5 bases, leaving 5 bases not matched to a gene. The CDR3 sequence is 15 residues long. The CDR3 region is CASSLSPGGHQPQHF. The CDR3 DNA follows: TGTGCCAGCAGCTTATCTCCAGGGGGCCATCAGCCCCAGCATTTT.

V usage is TRBV2 and J usage is TRBJ2-5, with D possibly matching TRBD1 (5 bases). V was clipped by 6 bases and J by 5 bases, with 19 bases between them. CDR3 length: 15 residues. Germline V gene lookup returns CDR1 SNHLY and CDR2 FYNNEI. The CDR3 bases are TGTGCCAGCAGCATCAACTGGGGCCCAACGGAGACCCAGTACTTC. Amino acid sequence: CASSINWGPTETQYF.

This chain joins TRBV5-4 and TRBJ2-3; TRBD2 agrees at 12 bases. Germline lookup yields CDR1 SGHNT and CDR2 YYREEE (reference sequence). This CDR3 has 16 residues. The V gene end was trimmed by 4 bases and the J gene end by 5 bases; junction bases not matched to a gene: 8. CDR3 sequence reads: CASSDPTSGGQDTQYF. The CDR3 region has the DNA TGTGCCAGCAGCGATCCGACTAGCGGGGGCCAAGATACGCAGTATTTT.

The genes are TRBV5-1 and TRBJ2-1; 10 nucleotides agree with TRBD1. The CDR3 sequence is 14 residues long. Trimming cost V 3 bases and J 8 bases; bases outside gene matches: 5. CDR1 SGHRS and CDR2 YFSETQ come from the germline V gene. In DNA form, the CDR3 reads TGCGCCAGCAGCTCGGGACAGGGGACCGATGAGCAGTTCTTC. Protein sequence: CASSSGQGTDEQFF.

The rearrangement joins TRBV27 to TRBJ1-1, with a tentative D call TRBD1 (5 bases). The germline V and J ends were trimmed by 8 bases and 2 bases, with 12 bases remaining between them. There are 13 residues in the CDR3. From germline, CDR1 is MNHEY and CDR2 SMNVEV (reference sequence). The CDR3 DNA sequence: TGTGCCAGCGCTTACAGGTTCAACACTGAAGCTTTCTTT. Translation gives CASAYRFNTEAFF.

The chain carries TRBV9 and TRBJ2-1; 13 bases are shared with TRBD2. The germline gives CDR1 SGDLS, CDR2 YYNGEE. J was trimmed by 4 bases and V by 3 bases; bases with no gene match: 4. The CDR3 contains 16 residues. Here the CDR3 DNA reads TGTGCCAGCAGCGCCCGACTAGCGGGGGGTTACAATGAGCAGTTCTTC. Its translation: CASSARLAGGYNEQFF.

The V gene is TRBV19, the J gene TRBJ1-5, with TRBD1 matching over 10 bases. Germline CDR1 is LNHDA and CDR2 is SQIVND (reference sequence). V was pared by 5 bases and J by 6 bases, with 4 bases of the junction left unmatched. The CDR3 extends over 14 amino acids. The chain's CDR3 is CASSSTGGGQPQHF. The DNA for the CDR3 is TGTGCCAGTAGTTCGACAGGGGGCGGTCAGCCCCAGCATTTT. The full variable domain, its missing parts supplied by reference TRBV19 and TRBJ1-5, is DGGITQSPKYLFRKEGQNVTLSCEQNLNHDAMYWYRQDPGQGLRLIYYSQIVNDFQKGDIAEGYSVSREKKESFPLTVTSAQKNPTAFYLCASSSTGGGQPQHFGDGTRLSIL.

This rearrangement joins TRBV29-1 to TRBJ2-7; 12 bases align to TRBD2. J was trimmed by 4 bases and V by 2 bases; bases with no gene match: 6. Germline loops: CDR1 SQVTM, CDR2 ANQGSEA. The CDR3 contains 15 residues. The DNA for the CDR3 is TGCAGCGTTGAATGGCTAGCGGGGGGGCGATACGAGCAGTACTTC. Encoded protein: CSVEWLAGGRYEQYF.

The CDR3 is CASSSPGQNTGELFF. The DNA of the CDR3 is TGTGCCAGCAGCTCCCCGGGACAGAACACCGGGGAGCTGTTTTTT. The chain joins TRBV5-4 to TRBJ2-2; tentative D call: TRBD1 (6 bases). The CDR3 consists of 15 residues. Looked up from germline, CDR1 is SGHNT and CDR2 is YYREEE (reference sequence). Trimming pared 3 bases from V and 1 base from J, leaving 10 bases between.

This clone was counted a few times. The rearrangement uses TRBV4-1 and TRBJ2-2; TRBD2 matches 11 bases. This CDR3 is 16 amino acids long. With V trimmed by 2 bases and J by 7 bases, 6 bases remained unmatched. Germline CDR1 MGHRA, CDR2 YSYEKL. The CDR3 region is CASSQYTSGGGGELFF. In DNA, the CDR3 is TGCGCCAGCAGCCAATACACTAGCGGGGGTGGCGGGGAGCTGTTTTTT.

J is TRBJ2-2 and V is TRBV5-1; weak D call: TRBD2 (6 bases). This CDR3 has 14 amino acids. From germline, CDR1 is SGHRS and CDR2 YFSETQ. The V end lost 5 bases, the J end lost 4 bases, and 12 bases lay between the germline ends. The CDR3: CASSFQEGTGELFF. Here the CDR3 DNA reads TGCGCCAGCAGTTTCCAGGAGGGCACCGGGGAGCTGTTTTTT.

DNA for the CDR3: TGTGCCACCAGTGATTTTAGAGCGAGGAACACTGAAGCTTTCTTT. This translates into CATSDFRARNTEAFF. The gene calls are TRBV24-1 and TRBJ1-1, with unresolved D. CDR3 size: 15 residues. Between the trimmed V and J ends, which lost 1 base and 1 base, there was a span of 9 bases. CDR1 and CDR2 from the germline V gene are KGHDR and SFDVKD.

The chain couples TRBV2 to TRBJ1-6; TRBD1 might be the D (6 bases). Germline CDR1 reads SNHLY; CDR2 reads FYNNEI. The germline V and J ends were trimmed by 4 bases and 5 bases, with 9 bases remaining between them. The CDR3 loop spans 14 amino acids. DNA for the CDR3: TGTGCCAGCAGTGGGGACACGAATAATTCACCCCTCCACTTT. Protein sequence: CASSGDTNNSPLHF.